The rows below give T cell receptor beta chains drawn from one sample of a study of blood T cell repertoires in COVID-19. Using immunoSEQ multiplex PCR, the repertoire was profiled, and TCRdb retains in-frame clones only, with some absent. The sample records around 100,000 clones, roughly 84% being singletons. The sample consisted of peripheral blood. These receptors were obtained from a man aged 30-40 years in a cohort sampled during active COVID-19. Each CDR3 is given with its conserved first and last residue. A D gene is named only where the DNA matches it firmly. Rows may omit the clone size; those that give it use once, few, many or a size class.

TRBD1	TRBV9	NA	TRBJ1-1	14	CASSVLTGSTEAFF	TGTGCCAGCAGCGTCCTGACAGGGAGCACTGAAGCTTTCTTT
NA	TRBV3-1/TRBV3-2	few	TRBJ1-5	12	CASSQGAQAQHF	TGTGCCAGCAGCCAGGGGGCGCAGGCCCAGCATTTT
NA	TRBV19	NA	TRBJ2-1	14	CASSIDLYYNEQFF	TGTGCCAGTAGTATAGATCTATACTACAATGAGCAGTTCTTC
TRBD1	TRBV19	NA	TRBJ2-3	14	CASAQGAGTDTQYF	TGTGCCAGTGCTCAGGGGGCCGGCACAGATACGCAGTATTTT
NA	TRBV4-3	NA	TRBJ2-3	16	CASSQGGDRRTDTQYF	TGCGCCAGCAGCCAAGGGGGGGACAGACGCACCGATACGCAGTATTTT
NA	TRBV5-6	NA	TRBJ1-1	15	CASSFTDSPHTEAFF	TGTGCCAGCAGCTTTACCGACAGTCCGCACACTGAAGCTTTCTTT
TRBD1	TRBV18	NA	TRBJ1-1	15	CASSLTGTSGTEAFF	TGTGCCAGCTCCCTGACAGGGACCTCGGGCACTGAAGCTTTCTTT
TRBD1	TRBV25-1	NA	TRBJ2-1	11	CASGPGGEQFF	TGTGCCAGCGGCCCAGGGGGTGAGCAGTTCTTC
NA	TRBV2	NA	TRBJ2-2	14	CASKGLQVTGELFF	TGTGCCAGCAAGGGACTCCAAGTCACCGGGGAGCTGTTTTTT
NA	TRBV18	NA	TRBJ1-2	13	CASSSGQSYGYTF	TGTGCCAGCTCCAGTGGACAAAGCTATGGCTACACCTTC
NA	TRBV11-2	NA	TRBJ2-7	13	CASSLVGGGEQYF	TGTGCCAGCAGCTTAGTGGGGGGTGGCGAGCAGTACTTC
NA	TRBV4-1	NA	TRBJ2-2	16	CASSQAGHQNTGELFF	TGCGCCAGCAGCCAAGCGGGACACCAAAACACCGGGGAGCTGTTTTTT
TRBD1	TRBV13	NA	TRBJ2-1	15	CASSFRDRGRSEQFF	TGTGCCAGCAGCTTCCGGGACAGGGGGCGGTCGGAGCAGTTCTTC
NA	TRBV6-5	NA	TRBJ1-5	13	CASRTELNQPQHF	TGTGCCAGCAGGACAGAGCTAAATCAGCCCCAGCATTTT
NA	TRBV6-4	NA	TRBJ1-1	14	CASSAQDGDTEAFF	TGTGCCAGCAGTGCACAGGATGGAGACACTGAAGCTTTCTTT
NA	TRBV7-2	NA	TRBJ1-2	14	CASSWEAAYYGYTF	TGTGCCAGCAGCTGGGAGGCAGCCTACTATGGCTACACCTTC
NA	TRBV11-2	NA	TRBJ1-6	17	CASSLDSLTGANSPLHF	TGTGCCAGCAGCTTAGACTCACTGACGGGAGCAAATTCACCCCTCCACTTT
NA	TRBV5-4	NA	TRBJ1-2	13	CASSLGGVYGYTF	TGTGCCAGCAGCTTGGGGGGGGTCTATGGCTACACCTTC
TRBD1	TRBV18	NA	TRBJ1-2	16	CASSPRRDSSNYGYTF	TGTGCCAGCTCACCACGGCGGGACAGTTCTAACTATGGCTACACCTTC
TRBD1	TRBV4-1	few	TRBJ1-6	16	CASSHAQGGINSPLHF	TGCGCCAGCAGCCATGCCCAGGGGGGTATCAATTCACCCCTCCACTTT
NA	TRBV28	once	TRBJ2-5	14	CASSPTLGTETQYF	TGTGCCAGCAGTCCGACGTTGGGCACGGAGACCCAGTACTTC
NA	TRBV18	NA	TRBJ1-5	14	CASSPRSRDQPQHF	TGTGCCAGCTCCCCTAGGTCGAGGGATCAGCCCCAGCATTTT
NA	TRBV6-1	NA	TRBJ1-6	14	CVSSETRNNSPLHF	TGTGTCAGCAGTGAAACCAGGAATAATTCACCCCTCCACTTT
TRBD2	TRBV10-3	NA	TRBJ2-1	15	CAIWSGGQMGHEQFF	TGTGCCATCTGGAGCGGGGGGCAAATGGGGCATGAGCAGTTCTTC
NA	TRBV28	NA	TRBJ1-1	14	CASRQGGPNTEAFF	TGTGCCAGCAGACAAGGGGGACCGAACACTGAAGCTTTCTTT
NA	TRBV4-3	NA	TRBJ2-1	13	CASSQGGGREQFF	TGCGCCAGCAGCCAAGGGGGGGGCAGGGAGCAGTTCTTC
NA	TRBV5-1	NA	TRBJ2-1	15	CASSLGDRSLNEQFF	TGCGCCAGCAGCTTGGGAGACAGGTCCCTCAATGAGCAGTTCTTC